This is a list of T cell receptor beta chains from one sample in a study of T cell responses to AZD1222 COVID-19 vaccine. Data came from immunoSEQ multiplex PCR; TCRdb stores just in-frame clones and leaves some out. The top ten hold about 0.64% of the sample, which has 180,000 or so clones, around 95% seen once. This specimen was peripheral blood, taken on day 0 of AZD1222 vaccination. The receptors were gathered from an adult in good health. Both conserved end residues are part of each CDR3. D genes are given only for firm matches. The size entry is marked missing in some rows and otherwise reads once, few, many or a size class.

d_gene	abundance	v_gene	j_gene	CDR3aa	CDR3nt
.	.	TRBV27	TRBJ2-7	CASSLYGQNNEQYF	TGTGCCAGCAGTTTATATGGGCAGAATAACGAGCAGTACTTC
.	.	TRBV19	TRBJ1-2	CASSIGRPGGYTF	TGTGCCAGTAGTATCGGACGTCCGGGGGGCTACACCTTC
.	once	TRBV27	TRBJ2-5	CASKREETQYF	TGTGCCAGCAAACGGGAAGAGACCCAGTACTTC
.	.	TRBV30	TRBJ1-2	CAWNPIYRYTF	TGTGCCTGGAACCCCATCTATCGCTACACCTTC
TRBD2	.	TRBV27	TRBJ2-7	CASSSLAGAYEQYF	TGTGCCAGCAGTTCCCTAGCGGGAGCTTACGAGCAGTACTTC
.	.	TRBV4-2	TRBJ1-1	CASSRPGHQNTEAFF	TGTGCCAGCAGCCGCCCGGGACACCAGAACACTGAAGCTTTCTTT
TRBD1	.	TRBV18	TRBJ1-1	CASSPDTGAYTEAFF	TGTGCCAGCTCGCCCGATACAGGGGCCTACACTGAAGCTTTCTTT
.	.	TRBV5-4	TRBJ2-2	CASSPWSANTGELFF	TGTGCCAGCAGCCCCTGGTCAGCGAACACCGGGGAGCTGTTTTTT
TRBD1	.	TRBV10-2	TRBJ1-3	CASSDRAPQGTRNTIYF	TGCGCCAGCAGTGACCGAGCCCCACAGGGGACAAGGAACACCATATATTTT
.	.	TRBV18	TRBJ1-1	CASSPSIGAAEAFF	TGTGCCAGCTCACCCTCGATAGGGGCAGCTGAAGCTTTCTTT
.	.	TRBV28	TRBJ1-5	CASYAGISQPQHF	TGTGCCAGCTATGCAGGGATATCTCAGCCCCAGCATTTT
.	.	TRBV28	TRBJ2-5	CASSLRGSQETQYF	TGTGCCAGCAGTTTAAGGGGTTCCCAAGAGACCCAGTACTTC
.	.	TRBV6-2/TRBV6-3	TRBJ1-1	CASSSLLQGMGTEAFF	TGTGCCAGCAGTTCATTACTTCAGGGGATGGGAACTGAAGCTTTCTTT
TRBD2	.	TRBV27	TRBJ2-2	CASTPARILAGGPGTGELFF	TGTGCCAGCACCCCCGCACGAATACTAGCGGGAGGGCCAGGGACCGGGGAGCTGTTTTTT